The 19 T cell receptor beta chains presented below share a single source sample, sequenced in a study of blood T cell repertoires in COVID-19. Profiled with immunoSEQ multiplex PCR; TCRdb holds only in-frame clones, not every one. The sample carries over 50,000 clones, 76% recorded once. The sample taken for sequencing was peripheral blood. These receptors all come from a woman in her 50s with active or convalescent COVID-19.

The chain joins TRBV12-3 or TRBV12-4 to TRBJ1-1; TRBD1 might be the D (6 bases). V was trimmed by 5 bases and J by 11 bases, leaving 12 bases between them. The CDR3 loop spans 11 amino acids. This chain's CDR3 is CASSNRDWAFF. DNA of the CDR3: TGTGCCAGCAGTAACAGGGATTGGGCTTTCTTT.

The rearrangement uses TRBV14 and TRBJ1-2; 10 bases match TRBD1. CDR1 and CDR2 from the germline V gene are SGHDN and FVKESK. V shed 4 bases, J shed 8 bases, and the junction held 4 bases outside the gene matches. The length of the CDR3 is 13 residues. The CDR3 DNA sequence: TGTGCCAGCAGCCGGGGGACAGGGGACGGCTACACCTTC. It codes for CASSRGTGDGYTF.

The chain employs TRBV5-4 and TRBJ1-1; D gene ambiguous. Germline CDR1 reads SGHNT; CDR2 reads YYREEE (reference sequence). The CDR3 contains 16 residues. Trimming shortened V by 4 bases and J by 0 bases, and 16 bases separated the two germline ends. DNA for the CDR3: TGTGCCAGCAGCCTTGAAGCGCCCGTGATGAACACTGAAGCTTTCTTT. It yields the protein CASSLEAPVMNTEAFF. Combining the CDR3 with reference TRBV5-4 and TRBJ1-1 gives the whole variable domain ETGVTQSPTHLIKTRGQQVTLRCSSQSGHNTVSWYQQALGQGPQFIFQYYREEENGRGNFPPRFSGLQFPNYSSELNVNALELDDSALYLCASSLEAPVMNTEAFFGQGTRLTVV.

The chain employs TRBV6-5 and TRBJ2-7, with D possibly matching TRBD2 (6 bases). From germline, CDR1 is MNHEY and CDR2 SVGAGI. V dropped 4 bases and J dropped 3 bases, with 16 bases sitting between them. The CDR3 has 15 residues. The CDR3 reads CASSSPRLANYEQYF. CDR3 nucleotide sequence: TGTGCCAGCAGTTCCCCCCGGCTAGCGAACTACGAGCAGTACTTC.

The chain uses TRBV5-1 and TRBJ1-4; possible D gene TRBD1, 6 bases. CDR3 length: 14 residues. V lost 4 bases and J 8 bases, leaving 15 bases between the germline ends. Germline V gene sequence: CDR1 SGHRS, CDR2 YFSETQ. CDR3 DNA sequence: TGCGCCAGCAGCCGAGACAGGCTGGGGGAAAAACTGTTTTTT. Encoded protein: CASSRDRLGEKLFF.

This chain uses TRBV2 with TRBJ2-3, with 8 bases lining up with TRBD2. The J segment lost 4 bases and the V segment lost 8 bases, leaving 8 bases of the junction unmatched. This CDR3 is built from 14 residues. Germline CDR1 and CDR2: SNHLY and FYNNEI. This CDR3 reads CASRLTGGSDTQYF. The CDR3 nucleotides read TGTGCCAGCCGATTAACGGGAGGGTCAGATACGCAGTATTTT.

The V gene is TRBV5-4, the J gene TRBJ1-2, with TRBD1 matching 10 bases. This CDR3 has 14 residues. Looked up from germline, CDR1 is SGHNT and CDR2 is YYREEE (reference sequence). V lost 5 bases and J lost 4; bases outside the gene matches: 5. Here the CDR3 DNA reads TGTGCCAGCAGGTTGACAGGGGGCAGCTATGGCTACACCTTC. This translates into CASRLTGGSYGYTF.

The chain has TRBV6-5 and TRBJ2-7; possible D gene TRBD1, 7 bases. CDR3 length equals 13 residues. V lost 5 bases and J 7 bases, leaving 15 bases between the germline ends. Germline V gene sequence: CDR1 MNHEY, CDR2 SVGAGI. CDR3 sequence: CASSRPRGVEQYF. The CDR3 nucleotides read TGTGCCAGCAGTCGCCCCAGGGGGGTAGAGCAGTACTTC.

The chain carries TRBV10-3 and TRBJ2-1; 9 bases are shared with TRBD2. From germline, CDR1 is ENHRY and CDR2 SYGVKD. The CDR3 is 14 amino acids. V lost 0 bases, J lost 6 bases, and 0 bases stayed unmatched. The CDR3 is CAISESRGGNEQFF. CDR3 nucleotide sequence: TGTGCCATCAGTGAGTCGCGGGGGGGCAATGAGCAGTTCTTC.

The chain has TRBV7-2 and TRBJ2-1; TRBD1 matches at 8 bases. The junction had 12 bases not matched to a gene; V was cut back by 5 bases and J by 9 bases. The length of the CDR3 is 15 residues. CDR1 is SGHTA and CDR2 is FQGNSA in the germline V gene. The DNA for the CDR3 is TGTGCCAGCAGCCGTTCCTTAACTCAGGGGGCTGAGCAGTTCTTC. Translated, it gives CASSRSLTQGAEQFF.

The CDR3 nucleotides are TGTGCCAGCAGTTTTTTCAGGTCCTACGAGCAGTACTTC. This gives the protein CASSFFRSYEQYF. The chain has TRBV12-3 or TRBV12-4 and TRBJ2-7; D not certain. V was cut by 3 bases and J by 1 base, with 7 bases left in between. This CDR3 has 13 residues.

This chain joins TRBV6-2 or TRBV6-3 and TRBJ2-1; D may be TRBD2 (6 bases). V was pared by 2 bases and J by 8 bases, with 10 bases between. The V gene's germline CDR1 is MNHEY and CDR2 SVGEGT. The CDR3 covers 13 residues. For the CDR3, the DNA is TGTGCCAGCAGTTACAAAGGGGAGGATGAGCAGTTCTTC. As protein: CASSYKGEDEQFF.

The CDR3 spells CASSFSDRAYEQYF. CDR3 DNA sequence: TGTGCCAGCAGTTTCTCTGACAGGGCCTACGAGCAGTACTTC. This chain uses TRBV14 with TRBJ2-7; 7 positions match TRBD1. There are 14 residues in the CDR3. Germline loops: CDR1 SGHDN, CDR2 FVKESK. Trimming at V came to 6 bases and at J to 2 bases, leaving 7 bases not matched to a gene.

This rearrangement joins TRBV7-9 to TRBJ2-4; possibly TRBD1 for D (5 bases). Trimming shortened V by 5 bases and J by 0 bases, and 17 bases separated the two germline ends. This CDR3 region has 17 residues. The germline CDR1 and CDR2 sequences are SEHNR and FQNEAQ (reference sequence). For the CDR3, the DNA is TGTGCCAGCAGCCCAGGGCCAGGGCCCCTAGCCAAAAACATTCAGTACTTC. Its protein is CASSPGPGPLAKNIQYF. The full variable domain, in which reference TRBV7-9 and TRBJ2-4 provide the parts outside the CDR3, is DTGVSQNPRHKITKRGQNVTFRCDPISEHNRLYWYRQTLGQGPEFLTYFQNEAQLEKSRLLSDRFSAERPKGSFSTLEIQRTEQGDSAMYLCASSPGPGPLAKNIQYFGAGTRLSVL.

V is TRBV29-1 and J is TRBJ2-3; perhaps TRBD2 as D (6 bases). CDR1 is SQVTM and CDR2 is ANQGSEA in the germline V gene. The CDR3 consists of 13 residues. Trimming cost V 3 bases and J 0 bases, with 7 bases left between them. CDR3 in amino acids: CSVDGGSTDTQYF. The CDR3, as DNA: TGCAGCGTTGATGGGGGGAGCACAGATACGCAGTATTTT.

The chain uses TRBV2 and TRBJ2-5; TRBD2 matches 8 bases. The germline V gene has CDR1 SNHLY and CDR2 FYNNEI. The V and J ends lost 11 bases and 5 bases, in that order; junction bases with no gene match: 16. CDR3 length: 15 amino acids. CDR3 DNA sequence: TGTGCCCGGGGGGCCGGGGGGGCGCGAGGGGAGACCCAGTACTTC. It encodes CARGAGGARGETQYF.

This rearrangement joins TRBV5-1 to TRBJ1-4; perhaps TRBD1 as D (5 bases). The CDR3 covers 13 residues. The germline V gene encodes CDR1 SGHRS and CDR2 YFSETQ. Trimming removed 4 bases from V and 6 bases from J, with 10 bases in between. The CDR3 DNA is TGCGCCAGCAGCGGGGCCCCAGATGAAAAACTGTTTTTT. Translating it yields CASSGAPDEKLFF.

This CDR3 is CASSFPSNEQFF. The CDR3 DNA is TGCGCCAGCAGCTTTCCGTCCAATGAGCAGTTCTTC. The chain employs TRBV5-1 and TRBJ2-1; D gene unclear. Germline loops: CDR1 SGHRS, CDR2 YFSETQ. This CDR3 region has 12 residues. V shed 2 bases and J shed 6 bases, with 6 bases lying between them.

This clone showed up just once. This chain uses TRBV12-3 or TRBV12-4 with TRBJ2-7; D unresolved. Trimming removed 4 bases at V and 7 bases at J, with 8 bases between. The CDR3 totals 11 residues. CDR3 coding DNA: TGTGCCAGCAGTTCAAAACGGGAGCAGTACTTC. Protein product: CASSSKREQYF.